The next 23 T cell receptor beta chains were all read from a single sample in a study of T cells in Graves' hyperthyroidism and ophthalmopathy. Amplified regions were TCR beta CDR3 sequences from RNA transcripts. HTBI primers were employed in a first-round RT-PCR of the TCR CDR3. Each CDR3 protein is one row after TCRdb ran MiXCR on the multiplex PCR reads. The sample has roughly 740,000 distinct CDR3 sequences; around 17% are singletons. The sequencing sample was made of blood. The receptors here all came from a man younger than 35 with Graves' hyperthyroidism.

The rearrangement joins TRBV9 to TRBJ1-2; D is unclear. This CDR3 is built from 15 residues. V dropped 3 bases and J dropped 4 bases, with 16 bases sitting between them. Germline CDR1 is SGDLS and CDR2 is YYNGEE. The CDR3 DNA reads TGTGCCAGCAGCGCAAAAGGAGCCCCACCCTATGGCTACACCTTC. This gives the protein CASSAKGAPPYGYTF.

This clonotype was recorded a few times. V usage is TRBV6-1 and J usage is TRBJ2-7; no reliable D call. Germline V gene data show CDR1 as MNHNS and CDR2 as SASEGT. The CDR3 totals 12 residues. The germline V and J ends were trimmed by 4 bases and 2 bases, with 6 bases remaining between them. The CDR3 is CASSARPYEQYF. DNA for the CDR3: TGTGCCAGCAGTGCCCGTCCCTACGAGCAGTACTTC.

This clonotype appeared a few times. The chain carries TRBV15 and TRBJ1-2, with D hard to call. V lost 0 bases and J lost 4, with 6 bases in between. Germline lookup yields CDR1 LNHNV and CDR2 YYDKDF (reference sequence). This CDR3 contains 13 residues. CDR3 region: CATSRETGYGYTF. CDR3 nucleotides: TGTGCCACCAGCAGAGAGACTGGCTATGGCTACACCTTC. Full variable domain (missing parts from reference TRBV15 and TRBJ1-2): DAMVIQNPRYQVTQFGKPVTLSCSQTLNHNVMYWYQQKSSQAPKLLFHYYDKDFNNEADTPDNFQSRRPNTSFCFLDIRSPGLGDTAMYLCATSRETGYGYTFGSGTRLTVV.

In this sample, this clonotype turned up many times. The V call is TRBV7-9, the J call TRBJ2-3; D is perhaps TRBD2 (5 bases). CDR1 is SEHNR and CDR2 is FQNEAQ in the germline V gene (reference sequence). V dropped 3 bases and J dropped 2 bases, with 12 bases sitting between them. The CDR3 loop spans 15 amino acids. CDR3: CASSLPASPTDTQYF. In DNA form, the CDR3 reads TGTGCCAGCAGCTTGCCGGCTAGCCCCACAGATACGCAGTATTTT.

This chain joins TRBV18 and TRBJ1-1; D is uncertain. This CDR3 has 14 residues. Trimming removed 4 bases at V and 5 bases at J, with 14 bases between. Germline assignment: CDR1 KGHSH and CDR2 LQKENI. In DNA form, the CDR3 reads TGTGCCAGCTCACTTTTTGGAATTCAGACTGAAGCTTTCTTT. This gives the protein CASSLFGIQTEAFF.

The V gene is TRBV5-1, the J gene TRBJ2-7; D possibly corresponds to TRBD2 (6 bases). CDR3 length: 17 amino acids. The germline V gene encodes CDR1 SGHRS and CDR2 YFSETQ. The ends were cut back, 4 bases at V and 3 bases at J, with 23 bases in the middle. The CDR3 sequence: CASSQEATGTGLYEQYF. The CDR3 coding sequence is TGCGCCAGCAGCCAAGAAGCCACCGGGACTGGACTCTACGAGCAGTACTTC.

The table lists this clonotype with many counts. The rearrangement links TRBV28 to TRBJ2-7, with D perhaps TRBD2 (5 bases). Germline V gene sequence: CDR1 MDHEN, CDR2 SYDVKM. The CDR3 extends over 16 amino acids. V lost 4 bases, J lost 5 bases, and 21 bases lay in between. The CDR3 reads CASSWVLRGQVNEQYF. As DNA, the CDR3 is TGTGCCAGCAGTTGGGTGTTAAGAGGGCAGGTCAACGAGCAGTACTTC.

The CDR3 loop reads CASSVATGGAYEQYF. The DNA for the CDR3 is TGTGCCAGCAGCGTAGCTACGGGTGGGGCCTACGAGCAGTACTTC. The chain joins TRBV9 to TRBJ2-7; no clear D. Trimming cost V 0 bases and J 2 bases, with 12 bases left between them. The CDR3 is 15 residues long. CDR1 and CDR2 (germline): SGDLS, YYNGEE.

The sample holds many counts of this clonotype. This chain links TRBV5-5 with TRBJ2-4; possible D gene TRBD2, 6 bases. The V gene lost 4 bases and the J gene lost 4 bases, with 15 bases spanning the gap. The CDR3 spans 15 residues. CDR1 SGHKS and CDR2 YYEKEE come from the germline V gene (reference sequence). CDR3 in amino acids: CASSAEQEGKNIQYF. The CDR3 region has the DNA TGTGCCAGCAGCGCTGAACAGGAGGGGAAAAACATTCAGTACTTC.

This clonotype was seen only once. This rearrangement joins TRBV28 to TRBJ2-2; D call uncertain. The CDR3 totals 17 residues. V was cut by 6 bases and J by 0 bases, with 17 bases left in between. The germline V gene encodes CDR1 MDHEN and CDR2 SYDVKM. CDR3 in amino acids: CASRRQALTANTGELFF. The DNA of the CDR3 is TGTGCCAGCAGACGGCAGGCTCTAACAGCGAACACCGGGGAGCTGTTTTTT.

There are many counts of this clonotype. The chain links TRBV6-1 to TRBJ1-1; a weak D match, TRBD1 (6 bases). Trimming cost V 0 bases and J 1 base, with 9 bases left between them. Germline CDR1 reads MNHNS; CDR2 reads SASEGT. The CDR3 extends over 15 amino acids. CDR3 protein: CASSEAGQPNTEAFF. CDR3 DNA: TGTGCCAGCAGTGAAGCTGGACAGCCGAACACTGAAGCTTTCTTT.

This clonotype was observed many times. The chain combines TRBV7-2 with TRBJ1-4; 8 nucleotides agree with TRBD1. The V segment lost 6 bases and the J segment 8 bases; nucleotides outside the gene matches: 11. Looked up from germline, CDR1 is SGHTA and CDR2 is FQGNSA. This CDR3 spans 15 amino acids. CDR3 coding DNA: TGTGCCAGCAGTCTGGTGGCAGGGGGCGGCGAAAAACTGTTTTTT. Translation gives CASSLVAGGGEKLFF.

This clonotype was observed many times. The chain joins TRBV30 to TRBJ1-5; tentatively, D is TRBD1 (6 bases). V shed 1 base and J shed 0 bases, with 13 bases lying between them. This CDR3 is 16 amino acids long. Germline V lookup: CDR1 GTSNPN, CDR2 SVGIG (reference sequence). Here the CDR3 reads CAWSGSGTISNQPQHF. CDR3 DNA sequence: TGTGCCTGGAGTGGTTCCGGGACAATTAGCAATCAGCCCCAGCATTTT.

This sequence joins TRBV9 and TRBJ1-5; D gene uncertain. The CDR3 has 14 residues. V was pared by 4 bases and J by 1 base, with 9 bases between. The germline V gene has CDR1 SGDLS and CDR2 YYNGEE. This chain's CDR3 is CASSLGTSNQPQHF. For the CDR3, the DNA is TGTGCCAGCAGCCTGGGCACCAGCAATCAGCCCCAGCATTTT.

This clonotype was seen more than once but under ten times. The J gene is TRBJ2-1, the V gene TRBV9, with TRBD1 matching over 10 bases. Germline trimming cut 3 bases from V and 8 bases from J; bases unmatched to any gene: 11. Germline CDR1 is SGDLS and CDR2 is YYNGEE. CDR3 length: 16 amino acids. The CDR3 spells CASSGTGQGPFDEQFF. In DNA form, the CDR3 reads TGTGCCAGCAGCGGGACGGGACAGGGGCCGTTCGATGAGCAGTTCTTC.

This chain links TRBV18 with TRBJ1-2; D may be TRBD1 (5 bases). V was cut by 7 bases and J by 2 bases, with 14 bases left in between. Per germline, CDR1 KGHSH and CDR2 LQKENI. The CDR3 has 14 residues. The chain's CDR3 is CASFSTGTNYGYTF. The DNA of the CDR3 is TGTGCCAGCTTCTCAACCGGGACCAACTATGGCTACACCTTC. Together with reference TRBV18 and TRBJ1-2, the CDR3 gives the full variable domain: NAGVMQNPRHLVRRRGQEARLRCSPMKGHSHVYWYRQLPEEGLKFMVYLQKENIIDESGMPKERFSAEFPKEGPSILRIQQVVRGDSAAYFCASFSTGTNYGYTFGSGTRLTVV.

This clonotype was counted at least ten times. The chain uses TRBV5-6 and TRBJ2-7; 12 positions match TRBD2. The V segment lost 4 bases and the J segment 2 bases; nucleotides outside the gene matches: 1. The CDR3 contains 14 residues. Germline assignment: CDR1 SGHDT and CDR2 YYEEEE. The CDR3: CASSASGGAYEQYF. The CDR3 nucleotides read TGTGCCAGCAGCGCTAGCGGGGGGGCCTACGAGCAGTACTTC.

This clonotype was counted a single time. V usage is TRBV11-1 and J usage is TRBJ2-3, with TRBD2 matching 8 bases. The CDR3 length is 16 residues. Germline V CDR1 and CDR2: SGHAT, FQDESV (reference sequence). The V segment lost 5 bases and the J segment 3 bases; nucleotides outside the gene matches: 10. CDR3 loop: CASSPRAAGETDTQYF. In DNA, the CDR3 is TGTGCCAGCAGCCCCCGGGCAGCGGGAGAGACAGATACGCAGTATTTT.

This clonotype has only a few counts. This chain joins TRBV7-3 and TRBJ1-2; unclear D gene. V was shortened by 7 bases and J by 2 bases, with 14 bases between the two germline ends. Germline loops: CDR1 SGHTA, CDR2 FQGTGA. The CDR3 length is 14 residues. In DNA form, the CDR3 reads TGTGCCAGCATCCCTCCCGACCGCAACTATGGCTACACCTTC. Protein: CASIPPDRNYGYTF.

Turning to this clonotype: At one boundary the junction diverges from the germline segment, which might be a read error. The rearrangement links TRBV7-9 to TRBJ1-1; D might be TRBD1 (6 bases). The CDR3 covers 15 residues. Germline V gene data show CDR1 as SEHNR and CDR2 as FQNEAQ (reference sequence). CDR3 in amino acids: CASSPTTSQGTEAFF. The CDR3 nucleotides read TGCGCCAGCAGTCCGACCACTTCACAGGGCACTGAAGCTTTCTTT.

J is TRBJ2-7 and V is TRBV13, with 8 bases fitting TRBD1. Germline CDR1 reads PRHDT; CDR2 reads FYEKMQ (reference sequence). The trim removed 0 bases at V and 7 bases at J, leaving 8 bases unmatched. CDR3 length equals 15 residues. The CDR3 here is CASSLGGQAASEQYF. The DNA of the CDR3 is TGTGCCAGCAGCTTAGGGGGACAGGCGGCCTCGGAGCAGTACTTC.

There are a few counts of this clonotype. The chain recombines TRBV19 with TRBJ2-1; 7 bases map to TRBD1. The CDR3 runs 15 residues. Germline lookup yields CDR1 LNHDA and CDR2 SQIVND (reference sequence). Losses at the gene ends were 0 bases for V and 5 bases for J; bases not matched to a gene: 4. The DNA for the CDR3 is TGTGCCAGTAGTATAGATCCTCAGGGGGACAATGAGCAGTTCTTC. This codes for CASSIDPQGDNEQFF.

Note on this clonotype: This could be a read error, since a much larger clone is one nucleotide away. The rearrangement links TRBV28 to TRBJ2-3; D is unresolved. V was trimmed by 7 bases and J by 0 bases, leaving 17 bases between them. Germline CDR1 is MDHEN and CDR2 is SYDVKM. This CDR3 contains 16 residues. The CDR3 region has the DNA TGTGCCAGCATGCCACCCACAATTCCTAGCACAGATACGCAGTATTTT. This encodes CASMPPTIPSTDTQYF.